This TCR beta chain was observed in a study of cytomegalovirus exposure and HLA in healthy donors. With 60 Vbeta and 13 Jbeta primers, the PCR was carried out. TCRdb's table, derived via immunoSEQ multiplex PCR, lists solely in-frame clones and lacks some. The table shows 150,000 to 200,000 clones, with over 70% occurring only once. The V gene's germline CDR1 is GTSNPN and CDR2 SVGIG (reference sequence). This CDR3 is 12 amino acids long. After removal of 5 bases from V and 2 bases from J, the junction contained 2 bases not matched to a gene. Material for sequencing was PBMCs. This chain connects TRBV30 to TRBJ1-2; 7 bases are a match to TRBD1. The TCR was taken from a woman aged 25 to 39 in good health and CMV-seropositive. CDR3 coding DNA: TGTGCCTGGGAGGGACAGAACTATGGCTACACCTTC. It translates to CAWEGQNYGYTF. The full variable domain, completed using reference TRBV30 and TRBJ1-2, is SQTIHQWPATLVQPVGSPLSLECTVEGTSNPNLYWYRQAAGRGLQLLFYSVGIGQISSEVPQNLSASRPQDRQFILSSKKLLLSDSGFYLCAWEGQNYGYTFGSGTRLTVV.